Listed here are 7 T cell receptor beta chains from one sample, sequenced in a study of T-cell memory formation after mild COVID-19. A single record per CDR3 protein comes from TCRdb applying MiXCR to the 5' RACE reads. The sample lists around 310,000 distinct CDR3 sequences, about 20% occurring once. The sequenced material came from PBMCs or a T cell subset sorted from them (not recorded which). These receptors were taken from a man aged 18-30 years who had mild COVID-19 (a few samples of this study predate the infection). Cell type and time point are not known.

The chain is built from TRBV6-6 and TRBJ1-5, with 7 bases lining up with TRBD1. V shed 5 bases and J 3 bases; nucleotides not matched to a gene: 4. This CDR3 spans 14 amino acids. The germline V gene has CDR1 MNHNY and CDR2 SVGAGI (reference sequence). DNA of the CDR3: TGTGCCAGCAGTAAGGGACAGCTCAATCAGCCCCAGCATTTT. Protein: CASSKGQLNQPQHF.

This clonotype was seen ten or more times. The chain combines TRBV4-1 with TRBJ2-3; no definite D call. Per germline, CDR1 MGHRA and CDR2 YSYEKL. The CDR3 is 12 residues long. With 1 base removed from V and 5 bases from J, the gap between germline ends came to 4 bases. Here the CDR3 reads CASSQAGDTQYF. CDR3 coding DNA: TGCGCCAGCAGCCAAGCGGGAGATACGCAGTATTTT.

The CDR3 sequence is CSVDRGADGYTF. In DNA form, the CDR3 reads TGCAGCGTTGATCGGGGAGCCGACGGCTACACCTTC. The chain links TRBV29-1 to TRBJ1-2; the D is unclear. Trimming removed 3 bases at V and 8 bases at J, with 13 bases between. Germline CDR1 SQVTM, CDR2 ANQGSEA. This CDR3 region has 12 residues.

Only a few counts were recorded for this clonotype. The gene calls are TRBV16 and TRBJ1-1, with D tentatively TRBD1 (6 bases). CDR3 size: 15 residues. Trimming cost V 2 bases and J 1 base, with 11 bases left between them. Germline V lookup: CDR1 KGHSY, CDR2 FQNENV. CDR3 sequence: CASSQTLGGNTEAFF. The CDR3 DNA sequence: TGTGCCAGCAGCCAAACCCTAGGGGGGAACACTGAAGCTTTCTTT.

This rearrangement joins TRBV15 to TRBJ1-4; D is perhaps TRBD1 (5 bases). The CDR3 runs 16 residues. The germline CDR1 and CDR2 sequences are LNHNV and YYDKDF (reference sequence). Trimming cost V 1 base and J 2 bases, with 11 bases left between them. The CDR3 protein is CATSRGRKGTNEKLFF. The CDR3 DNA follows: TGTGCCACCAGCAGAGGACGAAAGGGGACTAATGAAAAACTGTTTTTT.

The rearrangement links TRBV7-6 to TRBJ1-4, with D possibly matching TRBD1 (5 bases). CDR1 and CDR2 (germline): SGHVS, FNYEAQ. Trimming pared 5 bases from V and 6 bases from J, leaving 22 bases between. This CDR3 is built from 17 residues. The CDR3 sequence: CASSPPVTDKDYEKLFF. The CDR3 DNA reads as TGTGCCAGCAGCCCACCGGTTACGGACAAGGACTATGAAAAACTGTTTTTT.

This chain uses TRBV7-9 with TRBJ2-7; D assignment may be TRBD1 or TRBD2 (5 bases each). This CDR3 region has 13 residues. Germline V gives CDR1 SEHNR, CDR2 FQNEAQ (reference sequence). V was pared by 6 bases and J by 3 bases, with 12 bases between. The CDR3 DNA reads TGTGCCAGCAGTTTCCCGGGGCTCTACGAGCAGTACTTC. Protein product: CASSFPGLYEQYF.